This T cell receptor (beta chain) derives from a study of early T cells in non-severe SARS-CoV-2 infection. TCRdb reprocessed the 5' RACE reads with MiXCR, giving one entry per CDR3 protein. The data show more than 70,000 distinct CDR3 sequences, approximately 10% seen once. This clonotype was seen only a few times. V was clipped by 2 bases and J by 5 bases, with 9 bases between them. Germline CDR1 SSHAT, CDR2 FNYEAQ (reference sequence). The CDR3 loop spans 13 amino acids. The rearrangement uses TRBV7-7 and TRBJ2-5; D is possibly TRBD2 (5 bases). The source is an adult who was a healthcare worker with PCR-confirmed SARS-CoV-2 infection or an uninfected control (not recorded which). This sample comprised whole blood, obtained at baseline. The CDR3 is CASSLNPGETQYF. The DNA of the CDR3 is TGTGCCAGCAGCTTAAATCCGGGGGAGACCCAGTACTTC. The full variable domain, in which reference TRBV7-7 and TRBJ2-5 provide the parts outside the CDR3, is GAGVSQSPRYKVTKRGQDVTLRCDPISSHATLYWYQQALGQGPEFLTYFNYEAQPDKSGLPSDRFSAERPEGSISTLTIQRTEQRDSAMYRCASSLNPGETQYFGPGTRLLVL.